Sequencing of this T cell receptor (beta chain) was carried out in a study of Graves' ophthalmopathy and Graves' hyperthyroidism. Findings and caveats of the study: Separation of ophthalmopathy from stable hyperthyroidism was achieved by a 13-signature model, at approximately 90% sensitivity and around 81% specificity. A majority of expanded thyroid clonotypes exceeding 0.001 frequency were likewise present in blood.

Points on this clonotype: Its antigen is undetermined.

The V gene end was trimmed by 6 bases and the J gene end by 4 bases; junction bases not matched to a gene: 3. The CDR3 covers 14 residues. Transcripts of RNA were the source for amplifying TCR beta CDR3 regions. HTBI primers were employed in first-round RT-PCR, then a second-round multiplex PCR followed. TCRdb fed the multiplex PCR reads into MiXCR, producing one record per CDR3 protein. The sample includes around 1,000,000 distinct CDR3 sequences, 35% to 40% seen only once; the top ten take 11%. The source is an adult man with Graves' hyperthyroidism. The chain carries TRBV12-3 or TRBV12-4 and TRBJ2-2; 9 bases align to TRBD2. The source material was peripheral blood or thyroid tissue (not recorded which). CDR3 loop: CASRGRGGTGELFF. CDR3 coding DNA: TGTGCCAGCAGAGGGCGGGGGGGCACCGGGGAGCTGTTTTTT.